The 19 T cell receptor beta chains below were found in one sample sequenced in a study of blood T cell repertoires in COVID-19. TCRdb keeps only in-frame clones here, not all; method: immunoSEQ multiplex PCR. The repertoire includes hundreds of thousands of clones, nearly 90% of them detected once, and about 1.7% sits in the top ten. Sequencing used PBMCs or T cells enriched from blood (not recorded which). These TCRs come from a woman aged 18-35 years with acute COVID-19.

The rearrangement uses TRBV5-1 and TRBJ1-2, with D possibly being TRBD1 (5 bases). Germline V gene data show CDR1 as SGHRS and CDR2 as YFSETQ. The V end lost 2 bases, the J end lost 4 bases, and 15 bases lay between the germline ends. The length of the CDR3 is 15 residues. CDR3 region: CASSLDSGAVYGYTF. The CDR3 DNA reads as TGCGCCAGCAGCTTAGACAGCGGGGCGGTCTATGGCTACACCTTC.

The chain links TRBV7-9 to TRBJ2-7, with D possibly TRBD1 on 5 matching bases. Germline lookup yields CDR1 SEHNR and CDR2 FQNEAQ (reference sequence). The CDR3 has 16 residues. Between the trimmed V and J ends, which lost 1 base and 0 bases, there was a span of 13 bases. Written as DNA, the CDR3 is TGTGCCAGCAGCTTAGGGGTGACAGAAGCCTCCTACGAGCAGTACTTC. Translation gives CASSLGVTEASYEQYF.

The chain is built from TRBV4-2 and TRBJ2-1, with D unresolved. V lost 0 bases, J lost 1 base, and 7 bases lay in between. Germline values: CDR1 LGHNA, CDR2 YNFKEQ. This CDR3 is 15 amino acids long. Written as DNA, the CDR3 is TGTGCCAGCAGCCAAGATTCCGGGTCCTACAATGAGCAGTTCTTC. This sequence encodes CASSQDSGSYNEQFF.

The chain has TRBV6-1 and TRBJ1-5; D might be TRBD1 (5 bases). In germline, CDR1 is MNHNS, CDR2 SASEGT. The CDR3 length is 14 residues. The germline V and J ends were trimmed by 3 bases and 3 bases, with 9 bases remaining between them. CDR3 region: CASSDQGNNQPQHF. CDR3 bases: TGTGCCAGCAGTGACCAGGGCAACAATCAGCCCCAGCATTTT.

V and J are TRBV5-1 and TRBJ2-7, with 9 nucleotides matching TRBD2. CDR1 is SGHRS, CDR2 YFSETQ, per germline. The CDR3 length is 16 residues. Trimming removed 0 bases from V and 2 bases from J; junction bases left unmatched: 6. The CDR3 nucleotides read TGCGCCAGCAGCTTGGGAACGGGCGGGAGGGCCTACGAGCAGTACTTC. Protein product: CASSLGTGGRAYEQYF.

The V gene is TRBV7-2, the J gene TRBJ1-1; possible D gene TRBD1, 5 bases. V lost 2 bases, J lost 11 bases, and 12 bases lay in between. This CDR3 contains 12 residues. Per germline, CDR1 SGHTA and CDR2 FQGNSA. The CDR3, as DNA: TGTGCCAGCAGCTTACCCTCCAGGGCGGCTTTCTTT. This encodes CASSLPSRAAFF.

The chain recombines TRBV7-2 with TRBJ2-7, with 12 bases that match TRBD2. The germline gives CDR1 SGHTA, CDR2 FQGNSA. V was pared by 6 bases and J by 1 base, with 4 bases of the junction left unmatched. The CDR3 is 15 amino acids. The CDR3: CASRNLAGGSYEQYF. CDR3 DNA: TGTGCCAGCAGAAACCTAGCGGGAGGGTCCTACGAGCAGTACTTC.

The gene calls are TRBV2 and TRBJ2-5, with 8 nucleotides matching TRBD1. CDR1 is SNHLY, CDR2 FYNNEI, per germline. V shed 3 bases, J shed 5 bases, and the junction held 5 bases outside the gene matches. CDR3 size: 14 residues. The CDR3 region has the DNA TGTGCCAGCAGTGACGGACAGGGTCTGGAGACCCAGTACTTC. Translated: CASSDGQGLETQYF.

This chain joins TRBV7-8 and TRBJ2-7; perhaps TRBD2 as D (6 bases). The CDR3 is made up of 11 amino acids. Deletions cut 5 bases from V and 7 bases from J, with 9 bases between. Germline V gene data show CDR1 as SGHVS and CDR2 as FQNEAQ. DNA for the CDR3: TGTGCCAGCAGCAAGACTAGAGAGCAGTACTTC. Translation: CASSKTREQYF.

With regard to this clone: Sequence at one end of the junction differs from germline and may be a read error. V gene TRBV27 combines with J gene TRBJ2-3; weak D call: TRBD1 (5 bases). This CDR3 contains 13 residues. Germline V gives CDR1 MNHEY, CDR2 SMNVEV (reference sequence). The CDR3 DNA sequence: TGTGCCAGCAGTTTATCTCGACAGTCCCCAAGGAATTTT. Translated, it gives CASSLSRQSPRNF.

The CDR3 bases are TGTGCCAGCAGCGGACGGGCTAGCGCGAGGATGGGAGAGACCCAGTACTTC. Protein: CASSGRASARMGETQYF. V gene TRBV7-9 combines with J gene TRBJ2-5, with D possibly being TRBD2 (6 bases). Germline V gene data show CDR1 as SEHNR and CDR2 as FQNEAQ (reference sequence). Trimming shortened V by 5 bases and J by 4 bases, and 23 bases separated the two germline ends. The CDR3 runs 17 residues.

V usage is TRBV13 and J usage is TRBJ2-7; TRBD2 agrees at 8 bases. This CDR3 has 14 amino acids. The V gene's germline CDR1 is PRHDT and CDR2 FYEKMQ (reference sequence). V dropped 5 bases and J dropped 4; count of bases not matched to a gene: 7. The CDR3 spells CASSQGSGSYEQYF. Here the CDR3 DNA reads TGTGCCAGCAGCCAGGGGAGCGGGAGTTACGAGCAGTACTTC.

The chain links TRBV11-2 to TRBJ1-1, with unresolved D. V was clipped by 0 bases and J by 0 bases, with 14 bases between them. This CDR3 comprises 17 residues. Germline assignment: CDR1 SGHAT and CDR2 FQNNGV. The CDR3 region is CASSLDLYQVMNTEAFF. CDR3 in DNA: TGTGCCAGCAGCTTAGACCTCTACCAGGTGATGAACACTGAAGCTTTCTTT.

The V call is TRBV10-1, the J call TRBJ1-6; no clear D. Per germline, CDR1 WNHNN and CDR2 SYGVQD (reference sequence). Between the trimmed V and J ends, which lost 0 bases and 14 bases, there was a span of 8 bases. The CDR3 length is 12 residues. The CDR3, as DNA: TGCGCCAGCAGTGAGTCCGACGGGACCCTCCACTTT. It specifies CASSESDGTLHF.

This sequence joins TRBV25-1 and TRBJ2-7, with 15 positions matching TRBD2. This CDR3 region has 17 residues. CDR1 and CDR2 from the germline V gene are MGHDK and SYGVNS. The V segment lost 2 bases and the J segment 1 base; nucleotides outside the gene matches: 3. CDR3 nucleotides: TGTGCCAGCAGTGAACCGGGGACTAGCGGGAGGTCCTACGAGCAGTACTTC. Translation: CASSEPGTSGRSYEQYF.

The chain employs TRBV11-2 and TRBJ2-2; 8 positions match TRBD2. Germline V gene data show CDR1 as SGHAT and CDR2 as FQNNGV. The ends lost 3 bases at V and 2 bases at J; junction bases unmatched: 11. The CDR3 contains 18 residues. DNA for the CDR3: TGTGCCAGCAGCTTCTCCCTACTAGCGGCACTTAACACCGGGGAGCTGTTTTTT. Amino acids: CASSFSLLAALNTGELFF.

A word on this clone: This sample also contains other DNA sequences that code for the same CDR3. The genes are TRBV4-3 and TRBJ2-1, with 10 positions matching TRBD2. Germline trimming cut 4 bases from V and 3 bases from J; bases unmatched to any gene: 3. The germline gives CDR1 LGHNA, CDR2 YSLEER. This CDR3 has 15 residues. CDR3 DNA sequence: TGCGCCAGCAGCCTCGGACTAGCGGTCTACAATGAGCAGTTCTTC. Translation gives CASSLGLAVYNEQFF.

This clone has just one count. The chain has TRBV6-4 and TRBJ2-1; maybe TRBD2 (6 bases). Trimming took 2 bases from V and 0 from J, leaving 11 bases between them. CDR1 and CDR2 from the germline V gene are MRHNA and SNTAGT. The CDR3 sequence is 16 residues long. This CDR3 reads CASSDRTTSSYNEQFF. In nucleotides, the CDR3 is TGTGCCAGCAGTGACCGGACTACAAGCTCCTACAATGAGCAGTTCTTC.

This clone was counted once. The gene calls are TRBV30 and TRBJ2-7; 11 bases align to TRBD1. In germline, CDR1 is GTSNPN, CDR2 SVGIG (reference sequence). The CDR3 covers 16 residues. V shed 5 bases and J 0 bases; nucleotides not matched to a gene: 9. CDR3 loop: CAWAKGTGGRSYEQYF. For the CDR3, the DNA is TGTGCCTGGGCCAAAGGGACAGGGGGTCGCTCCTACGAGCAGTACTTC.